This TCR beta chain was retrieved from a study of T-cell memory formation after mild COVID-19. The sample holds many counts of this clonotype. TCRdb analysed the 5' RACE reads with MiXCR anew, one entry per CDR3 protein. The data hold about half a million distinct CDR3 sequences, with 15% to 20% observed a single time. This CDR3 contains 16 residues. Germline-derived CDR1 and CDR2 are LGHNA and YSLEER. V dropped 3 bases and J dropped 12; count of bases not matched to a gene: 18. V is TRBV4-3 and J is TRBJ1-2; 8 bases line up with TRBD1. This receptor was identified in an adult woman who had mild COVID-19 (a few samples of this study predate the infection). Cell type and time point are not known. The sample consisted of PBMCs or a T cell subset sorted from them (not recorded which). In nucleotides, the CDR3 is TGCGCCAGCAGCCACTCCTCAGGACAGGGCGGAATAGAGCACACCTTC. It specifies CASSHSSGQGGIEHTF.